This entry concerns a single T cell receptor (beta chain). Its antigen remains unknown. The CDR3 is made up of 16 amino acids. With 4 bases clipped from V and 11 bases from J, the junction kept 17 bases outside the gene matches. Germline CDR1 reads LGHDT; CDR2 reads YNNKEL (reference sequence). This sample is part of a study of blood T cells in healthy people across ages. Findings and caveats of the study: Shifts in expanded clonotypes may have been confounded by donor CMV status, which was unknown. Higher diversity, along with more naive CD4+ cells, distinguished long-lived donors from aged donors.

The authors ran a second PCR of about 6 to 11 cycles using a sample-barcoded 5' primer and a J-beta primer mix. Any given sample supplied a minimum of 2.5 million CDR3-containing paired-end reads. TCRdb analysed the 5' RACE reads with MiXCR anew, one entry per CDR3 protein. This repertoire shows 650,000 to 1,000,000 distinct CDR3 sequences, around 34% found once; its top ten account for over 10%. Each donor's blood draw was approximately 10 milliliters of peripheral blood. The sequence came from a man between 18 and 29 years old in good health. The chain employs TRBV3-1 and TRBJ2-5, with 9 bases fitting TRBD2. The sequenced sample consisted of blood. The CDR3 spells CASSPLGGGALDEQYF. The CDR3 DNA is TGTGCCAGCAGCCCTCTGGGCGGGGGGGCTCTTGATGAGCAGTACTTC.